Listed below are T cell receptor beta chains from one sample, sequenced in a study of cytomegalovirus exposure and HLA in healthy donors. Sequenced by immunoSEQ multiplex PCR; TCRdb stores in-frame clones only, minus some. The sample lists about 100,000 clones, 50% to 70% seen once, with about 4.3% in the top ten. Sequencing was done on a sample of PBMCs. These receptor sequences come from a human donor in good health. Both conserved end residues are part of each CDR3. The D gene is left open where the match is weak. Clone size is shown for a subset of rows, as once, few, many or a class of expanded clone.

CDR3: CASSLARDRDAQYF; DNA: TGCGCCAGCAGCTTGGCACGGGACAGGGATGCGCAGTATTTT; V: TRBV5-1; size: .; D: TRBD1; J: TRBJ2-3; length: 14
CDR3: CAWTVGSGSLEQYF; DNA: TGTGCCTGGACCGTAGGTAGCGGGAGTCTCGAGCAGTACTTC; V: TRBV30; size: few; D: TRBD2; J: TRBJ2-7; length: 14
CDR3: CASSYSGQGEKLFF; DNA: TGTGCCAGCAGTTACTCCGGGCAGGGAGAAAAACTGTTTTTT; V: TRBV28; size: .; D: .; J: TRBJ1-4; length: 14
CDR3: CASGPGWGREQYF; DNA: TGTGCCAGCGGCCCCGGGTGGGGGCGCGAGCAGTACTTC; V: TRBV11-3; size: .; D: .; J: TRBJ2-7; length: 13
CDR3: CASVTGGGTEAFF; DNA: TGTGCCAGCGTCACAGGGGGGGGCACTGAAGCTTTCTTT; V: TRBV6-1; size: once; D: TRBD1; J: TRBJ1-1; length: 13
CDR3: CASSSERLRDTSNYGYTF; DNA: TGTGCCAGCAGCTCTGAACGCCTACGGGACACCTCTAACTATGGCTACACCTTC; V: TRBV11-2; size: .; D: .; J: TRBJ1-2; length: 18
CDR3: CASTEGQVGQEQFF; DNA: TGCGCCAGCACCGAGGGACAGGTGGGTCAGGAGCAGTTCTTC; V: TRBV5-1; size: .; D: TRBD1; J: TRBJ2-1; length: 14
CDR3: CASSPRDIGSYEQYF; DNA: TGTGCCAGCAGCCCCCGGGACATCGGGTCCTACGAGCAGTACTTC; V: TRBV7-9; size: .; D: .; J: TRBJ2-7; length: 15
CDR3: CASSPTPGGYEQYF; DNA: TGTGCCAGCAGTCCCACGCCAGGGGGCTACGAGCAGTACTTC; V: TRBV27; size: .; D: TRBD1; J: TRBJ2-7; length: 14
CDR3: CASRSDRDPNQPQHF; DNA: TGTGCCAGCAGATCCGACAGGGACCCAAATCAGCCCCAGCATTTT; V: TRBV6-5; size: .; D: TRBD1; J: TRBJ1-5; length: 15
CDR3: CASSLTVSGSQFF; DNA: TGTGCCAGCAGCTTAACGGTTAGCGGGAGTCAGTTCTTC; V: TRBV7-3; size: once; D: TRBD2; J: TRBJ2-1; length: 13
CDR3: CASSIPGQGSYEQYF; DNA: TGTGCCAGTAGTATTCCAGGACAGGGCTCCTACGAGCAGTACTTC; V: TRBV19; size: few; D: TRBD1; J: TRBJ2-7; length: 15
CDR3: CASSPSGRAYEQYF; DNA: TGTGCCAGCAGCCCTAGCGGGAGGGCCTACGAGCAGTACTTC; V: TRBV11-2; size: .; D: TRBD2; J: TRBJ2-7; length: 14
CDR3: CASRLGLGLAVNEQFF; DNA: TGTGCCAGCAGACTAGGACTCGGACTAGCTGTCAATGAGCAGTTCTTC; V: TRBV7-2; size: .; D: TRBD2; J: TRBJ2-1; length: 16
CDR3: CSVDPGQGAGETQYF; DNA: TGCAGCGTTGACCCCGGACAGGGGGCAGGGGAGACCCAGTACTTC; V: TRBV29-1; size: .; D: TRBD1; J: TRBJ2-5; length: 15
CDR3: CASSEVAPGEREQYF; DNA: TGTGCCAGCAGCGAGGTAGCCCCCGGAGAAAGGGAGCAGTACTTC; V: TRBV2; size: .; D: .; J: TRBJ2-7; length: 15
CDR3: CATSRGRGLAADEQYF; DNA: TGTGCCACCAGCAGAGGGCGGGGTCTAGCAGCCGACGAGCAGTACTTC; V: TRBV15; size: .; D: .; J: TRBJ2-7; length: 16
CDR3: CASSLRMSGRNTGELFF; DNA: TGTGCCAGCAGCTTGAGGATGAGCGGAAGGAACACCGGGGAGCTGTTTTTT; V: TRBV5-6; size: .; D: .; J: TRBJ2-2; length: 17
CDR3: CASSPVVPGETQYF; DNA: TGTGCCAGCAGCCCGGTCGTACCCGGAGAGACCCAGTACTTC; V: TRBV28; size: .; D: .; J: TRBJ2-5; length: 14
CDR3: CASSPIAGEAKNIQYF; DNA: TGCGCCAGCAGCCCGATAGCGGGAGAGGCCAAAAACATTCAGTACTTC; V: TRBV4-1; size: .; D: TRBD2; J: TRBJ2-4; length: 16
CDR3: CASSESADTPKHF; DNA: TGTGCCAGCAGTGAATCTGCCGACACACCCAAGCATTTT; V: TRBV6-4; size: .; D: .; J: TRBJ1-5; length: 13
CDR3: CAWTLLDRDNSPLHF; DNA: TGTGCCTGGACCCTTCTGGACAGGGATAATTCACCCCTCCACTTT; V: TRBV30; size: once; D: TRBD1; J: TRBJ1-6; length: 15
CDR3: CSVVSGSSYEQFF; DNA: TGCAGCGTGGTTAGCGGGAGCAGCTATGAGCAGTTCTTC; V: TRBV29-1; size: few; D: TRBD2; J: TRBJ2-1; length: 13
CDR3: CASSDTGYGYTF; DNA: TGTGCCAGCAGTGACACAGGTTATGGCTACACCTTC; V: TRBV6-1; size: .; D: .; J: TRBJ1-2; length: 12
CDR3: CASSLTGQKDEQFF; DNA: TGTGCCAGCAGCTTAACGGGACAGAAAGATGAGCAGTTCTTC; V: TRBV7-9; size: .; D: TRBD1; J: TRBJ2-1; length: 14
CDR3: CASSLSGAGANVLTF; DNA: TGCGCCAGCAGTCTCTCGGGAGCTGGGGCCAACGTCCTGACTTTC; V: TRBV10-2; size: .; D: .; J: TRBJ2-6; length: 15
CDR3: CASSLDGRVAGELFF; DNA: TGTGCCAGCAGCTTGGATGGGAGGGTTGCCGGGGAGCTGTTTTTT; V: TRBV5-6; size: .; D: TRBD2; J: TRBJ2-2; length: 15